These 16 T cell receptor beta chains share one sample of origin, sequenced in a study of CD8 T cells in Susac syndrome (dated 2019 in TCRdb). The library was built by means of the immunoSEQ multiplex PCR assay. RNA was extracted using the RNeasy kit, and about 0.5 to 1 ug of the RNA was reverse transcribed with random hexamers. Using fastp trimming at Q25 and MiXCR clonotype assembly, TCRdb reanalyzed the public sequencing data and kept in-frame beta chains. CDR3 protein duplicates are merged, each entry listing the most common genes and DNA. The sample yields 300,000 to 350,000 distinct CDR3 sequences; under 95% were counted once. The ten largest make up over 0.065% of the sample. The sample taken for sequencing was CD4+ T cells from PBMCs. Receptors were obtained from a human donor with multiple sclerosis.

Notes on this clonotype: The junction departs from the called germline gene at one end, perhaps through a read error. The CDR3 here is CASSSAGGHNEQFF. The CDR3 nucleotides are TGTGCTAGCAGCTCCGCGGGAGGACACAATGAGCAGTTCTTC. The chain employs TRBV7-7 and TRBJ2-1, with 8 nucleotides matching TRBD2. CDR1 SSHAT and CDR2 FNYEAQ come from the germline V gene (reference sequence). This CDR3 has 14 amino acids.

The chain uses TRBV6-2 or TRBV6-3 and TRBJ1-2, with 8 bases fitting TRBD1. In germline, CDR1 is MNHEY, CDR2 SVGEGT. The CDR3 spans 15 residues. Trimming removed 5 bases from V and 1 base from J; junction bases left unmatched: 6. For the CDR3, the DNA is TGTGCCAGCAGTCCCGGACAGGGACTTAACTATGGCTACACCTTC. Translated: CASSPGQGLNYGYTF.

This clonotype was seen a few times. The genes are TRBV11-2 and TRBJ2-1; 8 bases are shared with TRBD2. Germline assignment: CDR1 SGHAT and CDR2 FQNNGV. After removal of 1 base from V and 4 bases from J, the junction contained 3 bases not matched to a gene. This CDR3 is built from 15 residues. DNA for the CDR3: TGTGCCAGCAGCTTAGGCGGCGGGAGGTACAATGAGCAGTTCTTC. Its translation: CASSLGGGRYNEQFF.

As for this clonotype: One junction end disagrees with the germline gene, perhaps due to a read error. The CDR3 bases are TGTGCTAGCAGCCAGGGACTAGCGGGGAAGCACACCGGGGAGCTGTTTTTT. It translates to CASSQGLAGKHTGELFF. The chain is built from TRBV7-7 and TRBJ2-2; 13 positions agree with TRBD2. The CDR3 consists of 17 residues. CDR1 SSHAT and CDR2 FNYEAQ come from the germline V gene (reference sequence). The full variable domain, rest sourced from reference TRBV7-7 and TRBJ2-2, is GAGVSQSPRYKVTKRGQDVTLRCDPISSHATLYWYQQALGQGPEFLTYFNYEAQPDKSGLPSDRFSAERPEGSISTLTIQRTEQRDSAMYRCASSQGLAGKHTGELFFGEGSRLTVL.

The chain has TRBV5-1 and TRBJ1-2; 7 nucleotides match TRBD1. V was clipped by 0 bases and J by 4 bases; unmatched bases: 15. The CDR3 contains 18 residues. Germline-derived CDR1 and CDR2 are SGHRS and YFSETQ. This CDR3 is CASSLEATGPTRGYGYTF. The CDR3 DNA reads TGCGCCAGCAGCTTGGAAGCGACAGGGCCTACCCGAGGCTATGGCTACACCTTC.

CDR3 nucleotides: TGTGCCAGCAGCGGAGTGGTGGGTAGCACAGATACGCAGTATTTT. It translates to CASSGVVGSTDTQYF. The rearrangement links TRBV9 to TRBJ2-3; D is unclear. V lost 3 bases, J lost 0 bases, and 11 bases lay in between. This CDR3 spans 15 amino acids. Looked up from germline, CDR1 is SGDLS and CDR2 is YYNGEE.

This clonotype was seen just once. The chain has TRBV10-3 and TRBJ2-7, with D hard to call. Per germline, CDR1 ENHRY and CDR2 SYGVKD. The V gene lost 4 bases and the J gene lost 0 bases, with 13 bases spanning the gap. The CDR3 spans 15 residues. CDR3 sequence: CAISADGRNSYEQYF. In DNA form, the CDR3 reads TGTGCCATCAGTGCCGATGGGCGGAACTCCTACGAGCAGTACTTC.

The chain couples TRBV12-3 or TRBV12-4 to TRBJ2-7; D is possibly TRBD1 (5 bases). The length of the CDR3 is 17 residues. Trimming left V 0 bases short and J 0 bases short, with 15 bases between. The CDR3 region has the DNA TGTGCCAGCAGTTTAGCGAAGGGGCCCATTCTCTCCTACGAGCAGTACTTC. It is translated as CASSLAKGPILSYEQYF.

The rearrangement joins TRBV5-1 to TRBJ2-3, with D possibly being TRBD1 or TRBD2 (6 bases each). CDR1 and CDR2 (germline): SGHRS, YFSETQ. Between the trimmed V and J ends, which lost 3 bases and 2 bases, there was a span of 10 bases. The length of the CDR3 is 14 residues. The CDR3 region is CASSSGAPTDTQYF. The DNA of the CDR3 is TGCGCCAGCAGCTCGGGGGCCCCCACAGATACGCAGTATTTT.

The chain couples TRBV5-1 to TRBJ1-6, with D unclear. CDR1 and CDR2 (germline): SGHRS, YFSETQ. This CDR3 region has 15 residues. Deletions cut 5 bases from V and 7 bases from J, with 16 bases between. The CDR3: CASSEAPNLNSPLHF. CDR3 nucleotide sequence: TGCGCCAGCAGTGAGGCGCCAAACCTGAATTCACCCCTCCACTTT.

This clonotype was observed once. CDR3: CASTLQGGVAEAFF. As DNA, the CDR3 is TGTGCCAGCACCCTACAGGGAGGTGTTGCTGAAGCTTTCTTT. The chain is built from TRBV12-3 or TRBV12-4 and TRBJ1-1; D may be TRBD1 (6 bases). This CDR3 has 14 amino acids. The V gene lost 7 bases and the J gene lost 6 bases, with 18 bases spanning the gap.

V gene TRBV7-9 combines with J gene TRBJ2-1, with D perhaps matching TRBD1 or TRBD2 (5 bases each). The V end lost 3 bases, the J end lost 8 bases, and 11 bases lay between the germline ends. The CDR3 extends over 13 amino acids. CDR1 SEHNR and CDR2 FQNEAQ come from the germline V gene (reference sequence). The CDR3 loop is CASSFTRGDEQFF. CDR3 coding DNA: TGTGCCAGCAGCTTTACCCGGGGCGATGAGCAGTTCTTC.

The chain joins TRBV27 to TRBJ2-7; D gene ambiguous. The CDR3 totals 14 residues. Trimming removed 3 bases from V and 3 bases from J, with 12 bases in between. The germline gives CDR1 MNHEY, CDR2 SMNVEV (reference sequence). The CDR3 sequence is CASSFGWKDYEQYF. The CDR3 DNA sequence: TGTGCCAGCAGTTTCGGTTGGAAAGACTACGAGCAGTACTTC.

The V call is TRBV6-2 or TRBV6-3, the J call TRBJ2-7, with TRBD1 matching 7 bases. The CDR3 length is 15 residues. Trimming removed 5 bases from V and 1 base from J; junction bases left unmatched: 8. Germline CDR1 MNHEY, CDR2 SVGEGT. The CDR3 sequence: CASSHPGQKSYEQYF. DNA of the CDR3: TGTGCCAGCAGTCATCCGGGACAGAAATCCTACGAGCAGTACTTC.

The chain recombines TRBV7-8 with TRBJ2-2; 7 bases line up with TRBD1. Germline CDR1 reads SGHVS; CDR2 reads FQNEAQ. There are 18 residues in the CDR3. The junction had 15 bases not matched to a gene; V was cut back by 8 bases and J by 0 bases. CDR3 nucleotide sequence: TGTGCCAGCTCCTCCGGCCAAGACAGGGTGGCGAACACCGGGGAGCTGTTTTTT. Its protein is CASSSGQDRVANTGELFF.

V gene TRBV9 combines with J gene TRBJ2-1; 7 nucleotides match TRBD2. Germline V gene data show CDR1 as SGDLS and CDR2 as YYNGEE. V lost 0 bases and J lost 0; bases outside the gene matches: 3. The CDR3 sequence is 16 residues long. The CDR3 loop is CASSVGAGSSYNEQFF. CDR3 nucleotides: TGTGCCAGCAGCGTAGGAGCGGGAAGCTCCTACAATGAGCAGTTCTTC.